The sequence of this T cell receptor beta chain was determined in a study of radiotherapy plus CTLA-4 blockade in lung cancer. TCRdb's table, derived via immunoSEQ multiplex PCR, lists solely in-frame clones and lacks some. The table includes about 87,000 clones, more than 75% detected once. This clone was counted only a few times. This CDR3 spans 15 amino acids. V was cut by 4 bases and J by 6 bases, with 19 bases left in between. Germline V gene sequence: CDR1 SGHRS, CDR2 YFSETQ. This TCR was recovered from a human donor with non-small cell lung cancer that progressed on radiotherapy plus ipilimumab. Material: peripheral blood, obtained from a patient treated with radiotherapy plus ipilimumab. This sequence joins TRBV5-1 and TRBJ1-2, with D unresolved. DNA of the CDR3: TGCGCCAGCAGCCCCTGGACCGGAAGGGCGGATGGCTACACCTTC. This translates into CASSPWTGRADGYTF.